Shown below are 9 T cell receptor beta chains from a single sample sequenced in a study of tumor-infiltrating lymphocytes in primary liver carcinoma. Unsorted whole blood supplied the blood RNA, and germline DNA was isolated too. The investigators made TCR beta cDNA from around 540 ng total RNA, using a constant-region primer. It was through three nested multiplex PCR rounds of slightly modified ARM-PCR that TCR beta libraries arose. PCR rounds one and two used TRBV1-TRBV30 forward primers with a C-beta reverse primer for 10 cycles each. MiXCR was run by TCRdb on the multiplex PCR reads, yielding one entry per CDR3 protein. The sample includes about 350,000 distinct CDR3 sequences, about two thirds of them seen just once. The material sequenced was peripheral blood. The receptors originated from a middle-aged man with primary liver carcinoma and hepatitis B virus infection.

As concerns this clonotype: The junction departs from the called germline gene at one end, perhaps through a read error. The V call is TRBV5-4, the J call TRBJ2-5; either TRBD1 or TRBD2 may supply D (5 bases each). The CDR3 has 14 residues. In germline, CDR1 is SGHNT, CDR2 YYREEE (reference sequence). CDR3 loop: CASSFRVGVETQCF. The CDR3 DNA reads as TGTGCCAGCAGCTTTCGTGTGGGGGTAGAGACCCAGTGCTTC.

As regards this clonotype: With a much larger clone just one base away, this may be a read error. CDR3 amino acids: CANSEAAFATNEKLFF. In DNA, the CDR3 is TGTGCCAACAGTGAAGCAGCCTTCGCAACTAATGAAAAACTGTTTTTT. The V gene is TRBV6-1, the J gene TRBJ1-4; the D is unclear. Per the germline V gene, CDR1 is MNHNS and CDR2 is SASEGT. The CDR3 spans 16 residues.

A remark on this clonotype: A read error may account for a junction end that differs from germline. The chain carries TRBV11-2 and TRBJ2-3, with D perhaps matching TRBD2 (7 bases). Germline CDR1 reads SGHAT; CDR2 reads FQNNGV. CDR3 length: 14 amino acids. CDR3 coding DNA: TGTGCCACCAGCTTTCCGGGGGGCCCAGACACGCAGTATTTT. Amino acid sequence: CATSFPGGPDTQYF.

As for this clonotype: This sequence may be a read error, since a much larger clone differs from it by one base. The rearrangement uses TRBV12-3 or TRBV12-4 and TRBJ1-1; D gene unclear. The CDR3 loop spans 15 amino acids. V lost 1 base to trimming and J lost 1 base, with 10 bases between them. CDR3 nucleotides: TGTGCCAGCAGTTTAGGAGGGATATCGAACACTGAAGCTTTCTTT. Its protein is CASSLGGISNTEAFF.

In the case of this clonotype: A much larger clone lies a single base off, so this may be a read error. The chain recombines TRBV5-6 with TRBJ2-7, with 8 bases identical to TRBD1. The trim removed 5 bases at V and 6 bases at J, leaving 10 bases unmatched. The CDR3 length is 14 residues. The germline V gene encodes CDR1 SGHDT and CDR2 YYEEEE. CDR3 loop: CASSQDRVIGEQYF. CDR3 sequence (DNA): TGTGCCAGCAGTCAGGACAGGGTAATCGGCGAGCAGTACTTC.

V usage is TRBV11-1 and J usage is TRBJ2-5; no clear D gene. Germline-derived CDR1 and CDR2 are SGHAT and FQDESV (reference sequence). CDR3 length equals 12 residues. CDR3 sequence: CAISFDRETQYF. As DNA, the CDR3 is TGTGCAATCAGCTTTGACCGTGAGACCCAGTACTTC.

This clonotype was detected ten times or more. The CDR3 DNA sequence: TGTGCCAGCGAACAGGACCACACCGGGGAGCTGTTTTTT. It yields the protein CASEQDHTGELFF. This chain links TRBV6-2 or TRBV6-3 with TRBJ2-2; a weak D match, TRBD1 (5 bases). The CDR3 loop spans 13 amino acids. The V gene lost 8 bases and the J gene lost 3 bases, with 10 bases spanning the gap. Germline CDR1 and CDR2: MNHEY and SVGEGT.

A word on this clonotype: A read error is possible here, since a much larger clone lies one base away. The chain has TRBV10-3 and TRBJ2-3; weak D call: TRBD1 (6 bases). The CDR3 spans 13 residues. V was cut by 8 bases and J by 5 bases, with 14 bases left in between. Germline V gives CDR1 ENHRY, CDR2 SYGVKD. CDR3 nucleotide sequence: TGTGCCATCGGCCCAGCGACAGGAGATACGCAGTATTTT. Translation: CAIGPATGDTQYF.

This clonotype occurred many times. The chain links TRBV29-1 to TRBJ1-1; D remains ambiguous. Germline values: CDR1 SQVTM, CDR2 ANQGSEA. The ends were cut back, 3 bases at V and 6 bases at J, with 11 bases in the middle. CDR3 length equals 12 residues. This CDR3 is CSVDRGQSEAFF. CDR3 sequence (DNA): TGCAGCGTTGATCGAGGGCAGTCTGAAGCTTTCTTT.